The next 3 T cell receptor beta chains were all read from a single sample in a study of blood T cell repertoires in COVID-19 (dated by TCRdb to the early 2020s). The library came from the immunoSEQ multiplex PCR assay. TCRdb carries this immuneACCESS record with in-frame sequences only. Its versions omit some clonotypes, under half of them owing to an unresolved V gene in the studies checked, with the rest unexplained. For this sample there are 300,000 to 400,000 clones; 88% appear just once. Approximately 7.3% of the sample is held by the ten biggest clonotypes. Material: peripheral blood. The receptors here all came from a woman in her sixties or seventies with COVID-19, enrolled during active disease.

The chain recombines TRBV30 with TRBJ1-2, with D possibly being TRBD1 (5 bases). Germline values: CDR1 GTSNPN, CDR2 SVGIG (reference sequence). The V gene lost 6 bases and the J gene lost 4 bases, with 12 bases spanning the gap. This CDR3 comprises 12 residues. The CDR3 sequence: CACSAGPYGYTF. The DNA of the CDR3 is TGTGCCTGCTCTGCGGGGCCCTATGGCTACACCTTC.

The chain couples TRBV6-6 to TRBJ1-6; no definite D call. With 2 bases removed from V and 0 bases from J, the gap between germline ends came to 8 bases. The germline V gene encodes CDR1 MNHNY and CDR2 SVGAGI (reference sequence). This CDR3 comprises 16 residues. CDR3 DNA: TGTGCCAGCAGTTACGCGCCTAGCTCCTATAATTCACCCCTCCACTTT. Translating gives CASSYAPSSYNSPLHF.

J is TRBJ2-6 and V is TRBV12-5, with 8 bases matching TRBD1. Unmatched junction bases numbered 2, after V lost 1 base and J lost 0 bases. Germline-derived CDR1 and CDR2 are LGHNT and FRNRAP. This CDR3 spans 17 amino acids. The CDR3 region is CASGLGGQGSGANVLTF. CDR3 DNA: TGTGCTAGTGGTTTGGGCGGACAGGGCTCTGGGGCCAACGTCCTGACTTTC.